This note documents a single T cell receptor (beta chain) sequence. The antigen remains unidentified. Amplification used 60 Vbeta primers and 13 Jbeta primers. Here immunoSEQ multiplex PCR was the method, and the copy in TCRdb shows in-frame clones only, minus some. The sample holds 120,000 or so clones, around 78% seen once. Germline V gene lookup returns CDR1 SGHDT and CDR2 YYEEEE. V was clipped by 6 bases and J by 4 bases; unmatched bases: 10. The CDR3 consists of 16 residues. These data come from a study of cytomegalovirus exposure and HLA in healthy donors. Points from the study as a whole: Whilst most TCR sequences proved rare, a subset of public TCRs occurred across many donors.

The rearrangement links TRBV5-6 to TRBJ1-5; 10 nucleotides match TRBD1. Input material: PBMCs. The TCR was taken from a woman aged 40 to 55 in good health and CMV-seronegative. This CDR3 reads CASTSLGTGENQPQHF. As DNA, the CDR3 is TGTGCCAGCACCTCTCTCGGGACAGGGGAAAATCAGCCCCAGCATTTT. Using reference TRBV5-6 and TRBJ1-5 for the parts outside the CDR3, the full variable domain is DAGVTQSPTHLIKTRGQQVTLRCSPKSGHDTVSWYQQALGQGPQFIFQYYEEEERQRGNFPDRFSGHQFPNYSSELNVNALLLGDSALYLCASTSLGTGENQPQHFGDGTRLSIL.